This T cell receptor beta chain was captured in a study of blood T cell repertoires in COVID-19. Study information: Material from acute and convalescent COVID-19 was sourced from the United States, Italy and Spain. The cDNA or gDNA used as material had been derived from T cells, B-cell-depleted T cells, or PBMCs.

Adults between about 18 and 89 years of age took part from 20 to 25 US areas. Participant-given clinical history determined each cohort assignment. TCRdb keeps only in-frame clones here, not all; method: immunoSEQ multiplex PCR. This repertoire shows 340,000 or so clones, roughly 85% found once; its top ten account for around 4%. The CDR3 loop spans 11 amino acids. The V end lost 7 bases, the J end lost 16 bases, and 17 bases lay between the germline ends. The germline CDR1 and CDR2 sequences are MDHEN and SYDVKM. This receptor was taken from a woman aged 40 to 55 with acute COVID-19. The chain links TRBV28 to TRBJ2-1; the D gene is possibly TRBD2 (5 bases). The sample comprised PBMCs or T cells enriched from blood (not recorded which). The CDR3 coding sequence is TGTGCCAGCACCGGGGTTGGGGTGCGATTCTTC. This codes for CASTGVGVRFF.